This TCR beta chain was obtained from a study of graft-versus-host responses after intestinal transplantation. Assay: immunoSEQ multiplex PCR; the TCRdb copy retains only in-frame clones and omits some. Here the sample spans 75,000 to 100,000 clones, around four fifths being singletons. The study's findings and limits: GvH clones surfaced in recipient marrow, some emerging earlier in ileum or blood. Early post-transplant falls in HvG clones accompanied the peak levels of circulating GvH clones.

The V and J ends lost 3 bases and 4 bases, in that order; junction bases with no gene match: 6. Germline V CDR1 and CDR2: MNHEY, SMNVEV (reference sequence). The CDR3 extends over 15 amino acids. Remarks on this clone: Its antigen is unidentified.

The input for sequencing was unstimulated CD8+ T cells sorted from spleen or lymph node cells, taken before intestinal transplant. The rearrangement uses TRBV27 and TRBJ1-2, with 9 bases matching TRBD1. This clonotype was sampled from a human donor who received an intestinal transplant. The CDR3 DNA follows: TGTGCCAGCAGTTTCTCCGGGACAGGGTCCTATGGCTACACCTTC. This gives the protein CASSFSGTGSYGYTF.